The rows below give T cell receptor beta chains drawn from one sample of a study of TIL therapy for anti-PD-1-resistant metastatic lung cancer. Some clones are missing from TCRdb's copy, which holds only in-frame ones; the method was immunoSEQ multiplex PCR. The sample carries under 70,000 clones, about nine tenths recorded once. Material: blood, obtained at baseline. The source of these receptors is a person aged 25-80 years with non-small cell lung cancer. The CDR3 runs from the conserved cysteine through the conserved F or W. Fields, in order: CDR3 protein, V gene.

cdr3_aa: CASSLKDGETQYF
v_call: TRBV5-4

cdr3_aa: CASTLTGGSYEQYF
v_call: TRBV2

cdr3_aa: CASSLSVPSAYNEQFF
v_call: TRBV7-9

cdr3_aa: CAWSVSAASGNTIYF
v_call: TRBV30

cdr3_aa: CASSLNFARSYEQYF
v_call: TRBV5-5

cdr3_aa: CASSSDRYSNQPQHF
v_call: TRBV27

cdr3_aa: CASSNLKARAFF
v_call: TRBV19

cdr3_aa: CASSSRGGGTDEQYF
v_call: TRBV19

cdr3_aa: CASRPSGGTDTQYF
v_call: TRBV6-2/TRBV6-3

cdr3_aa: CASSGQGASQPQHF
v_call: TRBV2

cdr3_aa: CASSFGGSLNEQFF
v_call: TRBV5-1

cdr3_aa: CASSFWLTSSYNEQFF
v_call: TRBV28

cdr3_aa: CASSVGDGDTQYF
v_call: TRBV9

cdr3_aa: CASSRTDSYGYTF
v_call: TRBV28

cdr3_aa: CASSLLGYGYTF
v_call: TRBV12-3/TRBV12-4

cdr3_aa: CAWGPRTSGRSSYNEQFF
v_call: TRBV30

cdr3_aa: CASSPAVTVYGYTF
v_call: TRBV9

cdr3_aa: CATSDYGLSEQFF
v_call: TRBV24-1

cdr3_aa: CASSARDGGYNEQFF
v_call: TRBV27

cdr3_aa: CASSWGQGMNSPLHF
v_call: TRBV5-1

cdr3_aa: CASSVWGGQGASGYTF
v_call: TRBV2

cdr3_aa: CASGGFASSYNSPLHF
v_call: TRBV2

cdr3_aa: CAWMGQGAKDYGYTF
v_call: TRBV30

cdr3_aa: CASFLSEGTQYF
v_call: TRBV12-1

cdr3_aa: CASTWLTDTQYF
v_call: TRBV11-2

cdr3_aa: CASSPPPPRPWSDTIYF
v_call: TRBV18

cdr3_aa: CATRAPSGTSGGSSYNEQFF
v_call: TRBV15

cdr3_aa: CASSAPEGVNTGELFF
v_call: TRBV9

cdr3_aa: CAIPNQGNHGYTF
v_call: TRBV28

cdr3_aa: CASSQGDWGGQFF
v_call: TRBV3-1/TRBV3-2

cdr3_aa: CATSLAHTDTQYF
v_call: TRBV27